Following are 12 T cell receptor beta chains from one sample sequenced in a study of cytomegalovirus exposure and HLA in healthy donors. Profiled with immunoSEQ multiplex PCR; TCRdb holds only in-frame clones, not every one. Here the sample spans about 360,000 clones, around 86% being singletons. Input material: PBMCs. These receptors originate from a woman aged 18-30 years in good health and CMV-seronegative.

To note about this clone: A read error may produce the germline difference seen at one junction end. The CDR3 DNA is TGTGCCATCAGTGAGAAGGGACTAGCGGGGGCGAACTTC. Its protein product is CAISEKGLAGANF. The chain is built from TRBV10-3 and TRBJ2-7; 14 nucleotides align to TRBD2. This CDR3 contains 13 residues. Germline V gene sequence: CDR1 ENHRY, CDR2 SYGVKD.

The V call is TRBV29-1, the J call TRBJ2-7, with TRBD2 as a possible D gene (6 bases). The CDR3 has 12 amino acids. Trimming cost V 4 bases and J 7 bases, with 14 bases left between them. Germline CDR1 reads SQVTM; CDR2 reads ANQGSEA. The CDR3 region is CSVGVGAGEQYF. Written as DNA, the CDR3 is TGCAGCGTTGGCGTCGGGGCGGGGGAGCAGTACTTC.

This chain links TRBV2 with TRBJ2-3; 12 bases fit TRBD2. The CDR3 is 16 amino acids. CDR1 and CDR2 from the germline V gene are SNHLY and FYNNEI. Unmatched junction bases numbered 8, after V lost 4 bases and J lost 6 bases. Here the CDR3 reads CASSARLAGVADTQYF. Written as DNA, the CDR3 is TGTGCCAGCAGTGCCAGACTAGCGGGAGTAGCGGATACGCAGTATTTT.

The chain carries TRBV10-3 and TRBJ1-3; a possible D gene is TRBD1 (6 bases). This CDR3 has 13 residues. Germline lookup yields CDR1 ENHRY and CDR2 SYGVKD. Trimming shortened V by 11 bases and J by 4 bases, and 15 bases separated the two germline ends. CDR3 DNA: TGTGCCGTACAGGGCTTCTCCGGAAACACCATATATTTT. Amino acids: CAVQGFSGNTIYF.

A single count supports this clone. The V call is TRBV18, the J call TRBJ1-1; D gene ambiguous. V lost 4 bases to trimming and J lost 1 base, with 16 bases between them. Germline V lookup: CDR1 KGHSH, CDR2 LQKENI. CDR3 length: 16 residues. The CDR3 loop reads CASSQTGVLANTEAFF. In DNA form, the CDR3 reads TGTGCCAGCTCACAAACTGGAGTGTTGGCGAACACTGAAGCTTTCTTT.

The chain uses TRBV27 and TRBJ2-5; 10 nucleotides line up with TRBD1. The CDR3 is 16 amino acids. The V gene's germline CDR1 is MNHEY and CDR2 SMNVEV (reference sequence). V lost 2 bases to trimming and J lost 3 bases; unmatched junction nucleotides: 6. CDR3: CASSLLATGGKETQYF. DNA for the CDR3: TGTGCCAGCAGTTTACTCGCGACAGGGGGCAAAGAGACCCAGTACTTC.

The J gene is TRBJ2-7, the V gene TRBV28, with a possible D match to TRBD1 (5 bases). Between the trimmed V and J ends, which lost 3 bases and 2 bases, there was a span of 14 bases. Looked up from germline, CDR1 is MDHEN and CDR2 is SYDVKM. This CDR3 has 15 residues. CDR3 residues: CASSLGPTLTYEQYF. CDR3 DNA sequence: TGTGCCAGCAGTTTGGGGCCCACACTTACCTACGAGCAGTACTTC.

The J gene is TRBJ2-2, the V gene TRBV7-9; possibly TRBD2 for D (6 bases). Trimming took off 5 bases at V and 6 bases at J, with 16 bases between the two ends. This CDR3 is built from 15 residues. Germline V lookup: CDR1 SEHNR, CDR2 FQNEAQ (reference sequence). In nucleotides, the CDR3 is TGTGCCAGCAGCCCTCGACGGGGAGGTGCCGGGGAGCTGTTTTTT. Encoded protein: CASSPRRGGAGELFF.

The gene calls are TRBV19 and TRBJ1-5, with 9 bases identical to TRBD1. CDR1 LNHDA and CDR2 SQIVND come from the germline V gene (reference sequence). This CDR3 has 16 amino acids. Losses at the gene ends were 5 bases for V and 7 bases for J; bases not matched to a gene: 12. CDR3 residues: CASSPQGDRVRQPQHF. CDR3 DNA sequence: TGTGCCAGTAGTCCCCAGGGGGACAGGGTAAGGCAGCCCCAGCATTTT.

V usage is TRBV9 and J usage is TRBJ1-2, with 8 bases fitting TRBD1. V was clipped by 4 bases and J by 2 bases; unmatched bases: 10. The CDR3 extends over 16 amino acids. CDR1 and CDR2 from the germline V gene are SGDLS and YYNGEE. DNA for the CDR3: TGTGCCAGCAGCACAATGTCGGACAGGGTGAACTATGGCTACACCTTC. Translation: CASSTMSDRVNYGYTF.

A word on this clone: This same CDR3 is encoded by further DNA sequences in the sample. The chain uses TRBV7-9 and TRBJ2-7, with D unresolved. V gave up 1 base and J gave up 4 bases, with 5 bases separating them. The CDR3 covers 12 residues. In germline, CDR1 is SEHNR, CDR2 FQNEAQ (reference sequence). CDR3 DNA sequence: TGTGCCAGCAGCTTAGTCCGGTACGAGCAGTACTTC. Encoded protein: CASSLVRYEQYF.

The J gene is TRBJ2-6, the V gene TRBV11-2, with D uncertain. Germline CDR1 is SGHAT and CDR2 is FQNNGV. The germline V and J ends were trimmed by 1 base and 2 bases, with 3 bases remaining between them. The CDR3 sequence is 14 residues long. The CDR3: CASSLVAGANVLTF. The CDR3 DNA follows: TGTGCCAGCAGCTTAGTAGCTGGGGCCAACGTCCTGACTTTC.